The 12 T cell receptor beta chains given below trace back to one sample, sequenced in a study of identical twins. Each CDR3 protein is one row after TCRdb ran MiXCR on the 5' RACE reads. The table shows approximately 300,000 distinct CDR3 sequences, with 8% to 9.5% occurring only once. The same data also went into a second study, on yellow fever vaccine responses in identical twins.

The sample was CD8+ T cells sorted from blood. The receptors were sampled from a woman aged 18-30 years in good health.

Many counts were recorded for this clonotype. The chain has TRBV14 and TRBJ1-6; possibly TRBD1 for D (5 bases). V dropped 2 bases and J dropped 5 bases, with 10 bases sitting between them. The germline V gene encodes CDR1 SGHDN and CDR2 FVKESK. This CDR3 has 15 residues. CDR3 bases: TGTGCCAGCAGCCAAAGCCAGGGACATAATTCACCCCTCCACTTT. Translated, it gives CASSQSQGHNSPLHF.

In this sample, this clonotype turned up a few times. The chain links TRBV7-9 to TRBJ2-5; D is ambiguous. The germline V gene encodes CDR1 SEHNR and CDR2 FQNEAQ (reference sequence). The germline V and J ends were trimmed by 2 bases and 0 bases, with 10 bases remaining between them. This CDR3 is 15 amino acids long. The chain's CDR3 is CASSLISRDQETQYF. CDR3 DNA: TGTGCCAGCAGCTTAATCTCCCGGGACCAAGAGACCCAGTACTTC.

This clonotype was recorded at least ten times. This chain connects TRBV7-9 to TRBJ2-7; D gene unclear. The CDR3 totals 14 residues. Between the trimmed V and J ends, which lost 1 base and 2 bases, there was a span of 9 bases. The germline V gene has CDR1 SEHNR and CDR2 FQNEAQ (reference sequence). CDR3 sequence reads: CASSLGAKPYEQYF. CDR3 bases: TGTGCCAGCAGCTTAGGGGCTAAACCCTACGAGCAGTACTTC. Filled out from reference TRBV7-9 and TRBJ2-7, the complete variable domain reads DTGVSQNPRHKITKRGQNVTFRCDPISEHNRLYWYRQTLGQGPEFLTYFQNEAQLEKSRLLSDRFSAERPKGSFSTLEIQRTEQGDSAMYLCASSLGAKPYEQYFGPGTRLTVT.

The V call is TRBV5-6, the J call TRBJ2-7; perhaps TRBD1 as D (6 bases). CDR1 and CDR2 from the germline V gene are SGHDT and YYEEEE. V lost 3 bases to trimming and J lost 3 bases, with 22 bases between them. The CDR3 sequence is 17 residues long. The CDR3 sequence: CASSSSRFGTTNYEQYF. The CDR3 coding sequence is TGTGCCAGCAGCTCGTCTAGATTTGGGACAACGAACTACGAGCAGTACTTC.

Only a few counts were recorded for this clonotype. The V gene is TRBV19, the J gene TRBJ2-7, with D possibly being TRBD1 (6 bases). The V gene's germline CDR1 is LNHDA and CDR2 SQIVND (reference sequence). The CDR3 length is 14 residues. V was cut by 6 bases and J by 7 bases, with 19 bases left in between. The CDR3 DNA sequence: TGTGCCAGTAGCCGGACAGTAGAGGGTGAAGAGCAGTACTTC. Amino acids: CASSRTVEGEEQYF.

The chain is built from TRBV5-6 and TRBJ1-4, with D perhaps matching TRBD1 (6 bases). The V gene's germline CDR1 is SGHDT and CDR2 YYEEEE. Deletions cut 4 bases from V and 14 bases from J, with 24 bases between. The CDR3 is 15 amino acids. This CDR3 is CASSPGTATGRGLFF. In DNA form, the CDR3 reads TGTGCCAGCAGCCCAGGGACTGCGACTGGAAGGGGGCTGTTTTTT.

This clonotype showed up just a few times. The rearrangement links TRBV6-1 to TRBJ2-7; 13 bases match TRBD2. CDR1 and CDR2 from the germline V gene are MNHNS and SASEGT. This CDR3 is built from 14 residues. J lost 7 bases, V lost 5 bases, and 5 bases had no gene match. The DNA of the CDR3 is TGTGCCAGCAGTCCCGGACTAGCGGGGGAGGAGCAGTACTTC. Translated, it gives CASSPGLAGEEQYF.

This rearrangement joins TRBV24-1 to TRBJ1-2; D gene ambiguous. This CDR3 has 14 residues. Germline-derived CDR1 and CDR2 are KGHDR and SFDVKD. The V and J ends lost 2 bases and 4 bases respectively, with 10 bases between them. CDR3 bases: TGTGCCACCAGTGATTATGACTCCTTCTATGGCTACACCTTC. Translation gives CATSDYDSFYGYTF.

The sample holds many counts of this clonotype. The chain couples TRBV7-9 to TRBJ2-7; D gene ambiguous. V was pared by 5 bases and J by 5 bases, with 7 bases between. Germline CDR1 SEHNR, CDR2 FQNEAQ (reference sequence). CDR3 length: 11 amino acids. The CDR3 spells CASSEAHEQYF. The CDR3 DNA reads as TGTGCCAGCAGCGAGGCCCACGAGCAGTACTTC.

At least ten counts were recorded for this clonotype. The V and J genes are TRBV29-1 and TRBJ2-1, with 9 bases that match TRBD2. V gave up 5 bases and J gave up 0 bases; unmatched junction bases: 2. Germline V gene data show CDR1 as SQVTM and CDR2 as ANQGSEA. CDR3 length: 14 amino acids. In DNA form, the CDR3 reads TGCAGCGTTCCTAGCGGGATCTCCTACAATGAGCAGTTCTTC. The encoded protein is CSVPSGISYNEQFF.

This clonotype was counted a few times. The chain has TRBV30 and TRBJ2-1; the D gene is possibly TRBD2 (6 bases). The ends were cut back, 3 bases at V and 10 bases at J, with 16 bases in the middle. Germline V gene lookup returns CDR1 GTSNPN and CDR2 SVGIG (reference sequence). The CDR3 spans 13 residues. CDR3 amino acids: CAWSPGTRGEQFF. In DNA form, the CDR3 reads TGTGCCTGGAGCCCCGGGACTCGGGGAGAGCAGTTCTTC.

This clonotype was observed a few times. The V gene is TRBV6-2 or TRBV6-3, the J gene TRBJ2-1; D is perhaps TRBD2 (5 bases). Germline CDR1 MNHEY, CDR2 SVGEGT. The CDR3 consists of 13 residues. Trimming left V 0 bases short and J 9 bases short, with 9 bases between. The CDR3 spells CASSYSRVAEQFF. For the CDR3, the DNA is TGTGCCAGCAGTTACTCGAGGGTGGCTGAGCAGTTCTTC.